This TCR beta chain was documented in a study of low-dose radiotherapy and immunotherapy resistance in tumors. On the study more broadly: Each fraction given to Cohort 2 every two weeks delivered 1 Gy, and the total reached 13 Gy over 26 weeks. Every two weeks, one day ahead of radiation and immunotherapy, cyclophosphamide 200 mg/m2 was given (intravenously).

This clonotype came up a few times. Time point noted: before trial treatment. Inclusion covered patients whose advanced solid tumors lacked tumor-infiltrating lymphocytes. Alpha- and beta-chain coverage of first-strand cDNA came from TRAV- and TRBV-specific primers. TCR amplification used 15 to 20 PCR cycles, a constant-region primer and a V-primer adapter. TCRdb passed the reads through MiXCR, listing each CDR3 protein once. In the table there are some 85,000 distinct CDR3 sequences, around 18% of which are singletons. The TCR sequence derives from a male donor with prostate cancer. The sample was PBMCs, taken before treatment.

This chain's CDR3 is CASSVGRGDGTGELFF. In nucleotides, the CDR3 is TGTGCCAGCAGTGTTGGGAGGGGCGATGGCACCGGGGAGCTGTTTTTT. The V call is TRBV6-6, the J call TRBJ2-2; 7 bases are shared with TRBD2. There are 16 residues in the CDR3. Germline V lookup: CDR1 MNHNY, CDR2 SVGAGI (reference sequence). The J segment lost 4 bases and the V segment lost 5 bases, leaving 10 bases of the junction unmatched.